The 14 T cell receptor beta chains reported below all come from one sample, sequenced in a study of human T cells and chemical hapten exposure. The sample's time point: patch test 3, about 24 weeks after DPC sensitization. Treatment defined: therapeutic diphenylcyclopropenone sensitization with weekly scalp DPC. TCRdb redid the calling of the RACE reads with MiXCR, one entry per CDR3 protein. Of about 64,000 distinct CDR3 sequences in the sample, 11% were seen once. The sample here was whole blood, taken in connection with sensitization to the hapten diphenylcyclopropenone (DPC). The receptor source for this set is a woman aged 25 to 45 with alopecia areata. Some clones in this sample may be carry-over from other donors' samples.

With regard to this clonotype: Being one base from a much bigger clone, this may be a read error. The V gene is TRBV13, the J gene TRBJ2-7; 11 positions agree with TRBD1. Germline V CDR1 and CDR2: PRHDT, FYEKMQ (reference sequence). V shed 2 bases, J shed 0 bases, and the junction held 3 bases outside the gene matches. The CDR3 is made up of 16 amino acids. The CDR3 loop is CASSLSGQGASYEQYF. CDR3 nucleotides: TGTGCCAGCAGCTTAAGCGGACAGGGGGCCTCCTACGAGCAGTACTTC.

This clonotype has more than one count but fewer than ten. The V and J genes are TRBV28 and TRBJ2-2, with 15 bases aligning to TRBD2. V was pared by 5 bases and J by 6 bases, with 7 bases of the junction left unmatched. The germline CDR1 and CDR2 sequences are MDHEN and SYDVKM. The CDR3 length is 17 residues. The chain's CDR3 is CASSPPGTSGRSGELFF. The CDR3 region has the DNA TGTGCCAGCAGTCCTCCCGGGACTAGCGGGAGGTCCGGGGAGCTGTTTTTT.

This clonotype was recorded many times. V is TRBV29-1 and J is TRBJ1-1; D may be TRBD1 (5 bases). The V end was cut by 0 bases, the J end by 4 bases, with 12 bases between. The CDR3 loop spans 14 amino acids. The germline gives CDR1 SQVTM, CDR2 ANQGSEA. CDR3 bases: TGCAGCGTTGAAGATCGGAGCAGGGCCACTGAAGCTTTCTTT. Its translation: CSVEDRSRATEAFF. Together with reference TRBV29-1 and TRBJ1-1, the CDR3 gives the full variable domain: SAVISQKPSRDICQRGTSLTIQCQVDSQVTMMFWYRQQPGQSLTLIATANQGSEATYESGFVIDKFPISRPNLTFSTLTVSNMSPEDSSIYLCSVEDRSRATEAFFGQGTRLTVV.

The chain uses TRBV7-8 and TRBJ2-3; D is unresolved. The V gene lost 3 bases and the J gene lost 6 bases, with 13 bases spanning the gap. The CDR3 has 14 residues. Per the germline V gene, CDR1 is SGHVS and CDR2 is FQNEAQ. DNA of the CDR3: TGTGCCAGCAGCTTGGTGGCTCCCAGGGATACGCAGTATTTT. Amino acid sequence: CASSLVAPRDTQYF. The variable domain in full, completed from reference TRBV7-8 and TRBJ2-3, reads GAGVSQSPRYKVAKRGQDVALRCDPISGHVSLFWYQQALGQGPEFLTYFQNEAQLDKSGLPSDRFFAERPEGSVSTLKIQRTQQEDSAVYLCASSLVAPRDTQYFGPGTRLTVL.

V is TRBV30 and J is TRBJ2-5; no firm D call. The CDR3 sequence is 11 residues long. V was trimmed by 0 bases and J by 5 bases, leaving 4 bases between them. Germline V gene sequence: CDR1 GTSNPN, CDR2 SVGIG (reference sequence). The CDR3 nucleotides are TGTGCCTGGAGTGTACGGGAGACCCAGTACTTC. Its protein is CAWSVRETQYF.

This clonotype was recorded at least ten times. DNA for the CDR3: TGTGCCAGCAGCCGAACAGGGGACCTTCGGTCTGAGCAGTTCTTC. Protein product: CASSRTGDLRSEQFF. The chain is built from TRBV7-9 and TRBJ2-1; TRBD1 aligns across 7 bases. Germline CDR1 is SEHNR and CDR2 is FQNEAQ (reference sequence). The length of the CDR3 is 15 residues. The V and J ends lost 5 bases and 9 bases, in that order; junction bases with no gene match: 13. Full variable domain (outside the CDR3, taken from reference TRBV7-9 and TRBJ2-1): DTGVSQNPRHKITKRGQNVTFRCDPISEHNRLYWYRQTLGQGPEFLTYFQNEAQLEKSRLLSDRFSAERPKGSFSTLEIQRTEQGDSAMYLCASSRTGDLRSEQFFGPGTRLTVL.

This clonotype appeared a few times. The chain joins TRBV19 to TRBJ2-7; 7 bases are shared with TRBD1. The CDR3 loop spans 19 amino acids. The germline V gene has CDR1 LNHDA and CDR2 SQIVND (reference sequence). The V segment lost 4 bases and the J segment 1 base; nucleotides outside the gene matches: 19. The CDR3: CASSRGLRIDRELSYEQYF. CDR3 bases: TGTGCCAGTAGTAGAGGCCTGAGGATTGACAGGGAACTTTCCTACGAGCAGTACTTC.

This clonotype was counted only a few times. The rearrangement uses TRBV27 and TRBJ1-1; no reliable D call. The CDR3 spans 13 residues. Germline values: CDR1 MNHEY, CDR2 SMNVEV (reference sequence). Between the trimmed V and J ends, which lost 6 bases and 1 base, there was a span of 9 bases. The DNA for the CDR3 is TGTGCCAGCAGGAGGCGGGGGAACACTGAAGCTTTCTTT. Translation gives CASRRRGNTEAFF.

This clonotype was observed many times. This chain joins TRBV7-3 and TRBJ2-7; a possible D gene is TRBD1 (6 bases). V was shortened by 0 bases and J by 1 base, with 10 bases between the two germline ends. Germline CDR1 and CDR2: SGHTA and FQGTGA. The CDR3 totals 15 residues. CDR3 bases: TGTGCCAGCAGCTTAACGCCGGGACAATCCTACGAGCAGTACTTC. Protein product: CASSLTPGQSYEQYF.

In this sample, this clonotype turned up a few times. The chain links TRBV29-1 to TRBJ1-1; maybe TRBD1 (5 bases). This CDR3 has 12 residues. Germline loops: CDR1 SQVTM, CDR2 ANQGSEA. The germline V and J ends were trimmed by 7 bases and 0 bases, with 9 bases remaining between them. The DNA for the CDR3 is TGCAGCGCCCGACAGCTGAACACTGAAGCTTTCTTT. Translation: CSARQLNTEAFF.

The chain carries TRBV5-1 and TRBJ1-6; D might be TRBD1 (6 bases). Germline loops: CDR1 SGHRS, CDR2 YFSETQ. Trimming left V 0 bases short and J 6 bases short, with 10 bases between. This CDR3 has 15 amino acids. As DNA, the CDR3 is TGCGCCAGCAGCTTGGTGGGGACAAGTAATTCACCCCTCCACTTT. This sequence encodes CASSLVGTSNSPLHF.

In this sample, this clonotype turned up a few times. The V gene is TRBV27, the J gene TRBJ2-5, with 7 positions matching TRBD2. Trimming at V came to 5 bases and at J to 2 bases, leaving 5 bases not matched to a gene. Germline-derived CDR1 and CDR2 are MNHEY and SMNVEV (reference sequence). CDR3 length equals 14 residues. CDR3 DNA: TGTGCCAGCAGTCCGACTAGCTTACAAGAGACCCAGTACTTC. Encoded protein: CASSPTSLQETQYF.

In its sample, this clonotype was seen many times. The chain uses TRBV18 and TRBJ1-2; D not certain. The CDR3 is 16 amino acids. CDR1 and CDR2 (germline): KGHSH, LQKENI. V shed 3 bases and J shed 4 bases, with 18 bases lying between them. The CDR3 loop is CASSPLDGEDGYGYTF. The CDR3 nucleotides read TGTGCCAGCTCACCCTTGGACGGAGAGGATGGCTATGGCTACACCTTC. The entire variable domain, with the rest obtained from reference TRBV18 and TRBJ1-2, is as follows: NAGVMQNPRHLVRRRGQEARLRCSPMKGHSHVYWYRQLPEEGLKFMVYLQKENIIDESGMPKERFSAEFPKEGPSILRIQQVVRGDSAAYFCASSPLDGEDGYGYTFGSGTRLTVV.

The chain has TRBV12-3 or TRBV12-4 and TRBJ1-1; maybe TRBD1 (6 bases). V gave up 3 bases and J gave up 4 bases, with 9 bases separating them. The CDR3 has 13 amino acids. The CDR3 nucleotides are TGTGCCAGCAGTTTCTCCAGGGGCACTGAAGCTTTCTTT. This encodes CASSFSRGTEAFF.